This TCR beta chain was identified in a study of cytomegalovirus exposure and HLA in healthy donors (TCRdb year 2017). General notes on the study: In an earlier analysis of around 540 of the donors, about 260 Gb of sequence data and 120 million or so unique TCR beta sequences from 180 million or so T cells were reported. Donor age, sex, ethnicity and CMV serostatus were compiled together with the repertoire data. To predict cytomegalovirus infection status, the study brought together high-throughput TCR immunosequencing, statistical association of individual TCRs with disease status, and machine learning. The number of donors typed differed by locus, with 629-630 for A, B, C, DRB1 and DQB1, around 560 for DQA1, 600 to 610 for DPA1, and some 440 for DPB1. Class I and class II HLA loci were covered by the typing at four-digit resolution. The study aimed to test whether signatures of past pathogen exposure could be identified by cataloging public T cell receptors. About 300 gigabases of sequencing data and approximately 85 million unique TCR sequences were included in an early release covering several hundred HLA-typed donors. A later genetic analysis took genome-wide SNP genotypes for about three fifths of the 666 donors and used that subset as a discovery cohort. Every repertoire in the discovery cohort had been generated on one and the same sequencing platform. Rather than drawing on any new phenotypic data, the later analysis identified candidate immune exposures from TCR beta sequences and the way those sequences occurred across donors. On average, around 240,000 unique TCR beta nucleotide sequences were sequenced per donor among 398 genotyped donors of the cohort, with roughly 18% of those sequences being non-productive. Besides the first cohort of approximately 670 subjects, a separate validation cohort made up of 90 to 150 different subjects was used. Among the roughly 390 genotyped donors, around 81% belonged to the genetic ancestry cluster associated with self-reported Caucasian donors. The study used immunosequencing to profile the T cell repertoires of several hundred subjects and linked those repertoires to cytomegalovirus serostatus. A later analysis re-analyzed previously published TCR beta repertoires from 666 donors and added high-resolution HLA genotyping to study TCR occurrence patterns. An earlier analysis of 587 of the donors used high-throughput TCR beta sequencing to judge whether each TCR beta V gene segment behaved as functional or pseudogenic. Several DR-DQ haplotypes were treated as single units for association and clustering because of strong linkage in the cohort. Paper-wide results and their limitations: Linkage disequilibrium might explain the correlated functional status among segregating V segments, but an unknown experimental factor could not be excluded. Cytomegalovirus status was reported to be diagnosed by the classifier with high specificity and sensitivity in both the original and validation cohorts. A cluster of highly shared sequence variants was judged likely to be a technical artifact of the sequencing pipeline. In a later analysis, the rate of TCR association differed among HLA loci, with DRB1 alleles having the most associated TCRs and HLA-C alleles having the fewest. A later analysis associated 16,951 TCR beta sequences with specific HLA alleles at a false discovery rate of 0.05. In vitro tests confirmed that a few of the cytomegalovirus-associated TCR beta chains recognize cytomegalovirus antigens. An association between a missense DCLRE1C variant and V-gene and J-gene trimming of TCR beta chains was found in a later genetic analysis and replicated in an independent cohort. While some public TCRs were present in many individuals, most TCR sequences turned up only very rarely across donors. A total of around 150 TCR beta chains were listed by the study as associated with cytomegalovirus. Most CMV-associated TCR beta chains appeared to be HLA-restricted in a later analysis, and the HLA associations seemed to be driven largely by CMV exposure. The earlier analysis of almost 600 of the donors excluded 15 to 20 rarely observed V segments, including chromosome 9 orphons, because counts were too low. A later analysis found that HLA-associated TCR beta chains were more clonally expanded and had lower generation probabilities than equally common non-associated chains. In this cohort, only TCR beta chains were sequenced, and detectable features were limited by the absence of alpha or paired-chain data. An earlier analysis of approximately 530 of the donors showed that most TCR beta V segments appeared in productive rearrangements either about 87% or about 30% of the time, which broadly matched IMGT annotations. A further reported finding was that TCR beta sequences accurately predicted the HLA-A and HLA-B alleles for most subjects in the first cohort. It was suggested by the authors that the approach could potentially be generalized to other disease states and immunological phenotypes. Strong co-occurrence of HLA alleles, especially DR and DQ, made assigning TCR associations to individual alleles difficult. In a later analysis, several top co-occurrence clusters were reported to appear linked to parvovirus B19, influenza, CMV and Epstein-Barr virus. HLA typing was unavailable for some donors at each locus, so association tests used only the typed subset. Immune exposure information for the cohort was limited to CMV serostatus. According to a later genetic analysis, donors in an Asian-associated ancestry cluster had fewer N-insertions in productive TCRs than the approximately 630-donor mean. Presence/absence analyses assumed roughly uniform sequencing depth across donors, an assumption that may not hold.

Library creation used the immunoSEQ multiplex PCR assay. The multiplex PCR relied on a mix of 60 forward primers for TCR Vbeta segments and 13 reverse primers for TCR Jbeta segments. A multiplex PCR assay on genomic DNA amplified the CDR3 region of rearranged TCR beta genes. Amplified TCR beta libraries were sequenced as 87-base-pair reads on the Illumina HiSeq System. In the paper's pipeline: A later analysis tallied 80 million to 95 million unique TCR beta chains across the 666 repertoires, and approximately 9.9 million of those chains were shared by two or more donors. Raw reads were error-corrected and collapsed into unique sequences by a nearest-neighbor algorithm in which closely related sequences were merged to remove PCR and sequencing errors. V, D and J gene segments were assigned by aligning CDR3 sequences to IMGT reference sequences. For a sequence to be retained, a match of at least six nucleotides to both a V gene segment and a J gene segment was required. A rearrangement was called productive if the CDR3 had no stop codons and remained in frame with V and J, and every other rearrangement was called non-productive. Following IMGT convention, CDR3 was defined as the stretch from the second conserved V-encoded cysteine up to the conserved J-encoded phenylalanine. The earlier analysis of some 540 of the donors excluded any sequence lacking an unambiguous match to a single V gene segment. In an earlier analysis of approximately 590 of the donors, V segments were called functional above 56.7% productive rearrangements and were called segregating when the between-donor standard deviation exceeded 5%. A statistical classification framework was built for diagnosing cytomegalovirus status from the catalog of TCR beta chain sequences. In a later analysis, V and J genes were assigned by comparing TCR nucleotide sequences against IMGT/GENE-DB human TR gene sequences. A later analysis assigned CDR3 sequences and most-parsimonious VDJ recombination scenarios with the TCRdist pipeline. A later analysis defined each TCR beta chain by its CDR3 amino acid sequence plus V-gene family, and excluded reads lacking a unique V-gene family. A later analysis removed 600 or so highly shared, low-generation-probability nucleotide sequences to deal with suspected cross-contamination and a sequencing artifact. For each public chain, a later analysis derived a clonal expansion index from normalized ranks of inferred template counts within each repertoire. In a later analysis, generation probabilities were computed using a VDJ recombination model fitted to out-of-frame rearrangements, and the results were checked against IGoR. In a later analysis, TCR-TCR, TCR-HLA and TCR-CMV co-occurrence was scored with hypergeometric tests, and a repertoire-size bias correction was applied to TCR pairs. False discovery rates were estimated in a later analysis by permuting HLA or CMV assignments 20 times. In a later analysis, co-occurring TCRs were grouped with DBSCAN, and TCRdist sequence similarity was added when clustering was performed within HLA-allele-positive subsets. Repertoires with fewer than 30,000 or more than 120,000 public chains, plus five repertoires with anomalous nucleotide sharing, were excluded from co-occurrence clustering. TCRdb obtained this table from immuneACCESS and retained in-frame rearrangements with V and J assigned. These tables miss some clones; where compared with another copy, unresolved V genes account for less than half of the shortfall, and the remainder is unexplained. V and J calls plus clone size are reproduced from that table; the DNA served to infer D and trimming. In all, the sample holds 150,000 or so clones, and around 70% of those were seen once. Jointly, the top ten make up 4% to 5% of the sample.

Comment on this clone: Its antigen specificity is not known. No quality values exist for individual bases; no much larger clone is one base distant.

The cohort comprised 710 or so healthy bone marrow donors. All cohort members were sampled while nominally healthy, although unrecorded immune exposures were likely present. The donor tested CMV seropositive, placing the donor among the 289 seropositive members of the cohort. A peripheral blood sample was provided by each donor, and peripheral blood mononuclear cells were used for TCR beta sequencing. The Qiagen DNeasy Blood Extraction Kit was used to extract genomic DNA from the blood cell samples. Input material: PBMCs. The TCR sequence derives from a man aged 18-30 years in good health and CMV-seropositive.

The CDR3 protein is CASSLEGGAGETQYF. The nucleotide sequence is TGTGCCAGCAGCTTAGAAGGGGGCGCGGGAGAGACCCAGTACTTC. The chain was built from TRBV7-9 and TRBJ2-5, with 7 central nucleotides matching TRBD1. Here V drops 1 base and J drops 4 bases, and the junction holds 6 bases not matched to any gene. The germline V gene (reference sequence) specifies SEHNR as CDR1 and FQNEAQ as CDR2. The CDR3 runs 15 amino acids, cysteine and phenylalanine included. Kept here is only the CDR3 DNA, which spans 45 bases and is read in frame from base 1.